A selection of T cell receptor beta chains follows, all from one sample in a study of CD4 and CD8 cells across lung adenocarcinoma regions. TCRdb passed the PCR reads through MiXCR, listing each CDR3 protein once. The sample yields approximately 9,600 distinct CDR3 sequences, about 46% seen once. Sequenced material: CD4+ T cells from the margin of a lung tumor. The receptors stem from a female donor with lung adenocarcinoma. The CD4 and CD8 labels of this study may be unreliable. The CDR3 runs from the conserved cysteine through the conserved F or W. D genes are given only for firm matches. For some rows the clone size is stated as once, few or many, or as a class when expanded; others skip it.

d_gene	v_gene	j_gene	abundance	CDR3aa	CDR3nt
.	TRBV11-2	TRBJ2-3	.	CASSLAEEDTQYF	TGTGCCAGCAGCTTAGCGGAGGAGGATACGCAGTATTTT
.	TRBV4-2	TRBJ2-5	.	CASSPSQGQETQYF	TGTGCCAGCAGCCCTTCTCAGGGCCAAGAGACCCAGTACTTC
.	TRBV6-5	TRBJ2-1	medium-sized	CASSYSAWMNEQFF	TGTGCCAGCAGTTACTCGGCGTGGATGAATGAGCAGTTCTTC
.	TRBV6-1	TRBJ2-3	few	CASSVINAGRESRVAQYF	TGTGCCAGCAGTGTAATCAATGCGGGCAGGGAAAGTCGTGTGGCGCAGTATTTT
TRBD1	TRBV7-2	TRBJ1-6	.	CASSSYRGSPLHF	TGTGCCAGCAGCTCTTACAGGGGTTCACCCCTCCACTTT
.	TRBV9	TRBJ2-1	.	CASSGRGRGNNEQFF	TGTGCCAGCAGCGGGCGGGGCAGGGGCAACAATGAGCAGTTCTTC
.	TRBV27	TRBJ2-7	.	CASSSDLLGSGAYVQYF	TGTGCCAGCAGTTCGGATCTTCTTGGATCGGGGGCCTACGTGCAGTACTTC
.	TRBV6-1	TRBJ2-7	many	CASIRAGSYEQYF	TGTGCCAGTATCAGGGCGGGGTCCTACGAGCAGTACTTC
.	TRBV6-1	TRBJ2-3	.	CASSPAVSTDTQYF	TGTGCCAGCTCCCCGGCAGTGAGCACCGATACGCAGTATTTT
.	TRBV7-2	TRBJ2-3	medium-sized	CASSPGTGASTDTQYF	TGTGCCAGCAGCCCAGGGACGGGGGCTAGCACAGATACGCAGTATTTT
TRBD2	TRBV6-5	TRBJ2-5	medium-sized	CASSYSNLAEFQETQYF	TGTGCCAGCAGTTACTCGAACCTAGCGGAGTTTCAAGAGACCCAGTACTTC
.	TRBV6-1	TRBJ2-2	once	CARGVPGVSTGELFF	TGTGCCCGCGGCGTACCAGGTGTGAGCACCGGGGAGCTGTTTTTT
TRBD1	TRBV7-2	TRBJ1-1	.	CASSSQGGNTEAFF	TGTGCCAGCAGCTCACAGGGGGGGAACACTGAAGCTTTCTTT
.	TRBV7-2	TRBJ2-6	.	CASVGQGTSGANVLSF	.
TRBD2	TRBV27	TRBJ2-6	medium-sized	CASSLYGGTGANVLTF	TGTGCCAGCAGTTTATACGGGGGGACGGGGGCCAACGTCCTGACTTTC
.	TRBV15	TRBJ2-5	few	CATSRGGSLETQYF	TGTGCCACCAGCAGGGGAGGCTCGTTGGAGACCCAGTACTTC
.	TRBV6-5	TRBJ2-1	medium-sized	CASSSYFGRTYNEQFF	TGTGCCAGCAGTTCCTACTTTGGGAGGACCTACAATGAGCAGTTCTTC
TRBD2	TRBV4-1	TRBJ2-3	many	CASSQAVLAGGPASTDTQYF	TGCGCCAGCAGCCAAGCCGTACTAGCGGGAGGGCCCGCTAGCACAGATACGCAGTATTTT
TRBD2	TRBV6-1	TRBJ2-1	medium-sized	CASDPIAGGPHEQFF	TGTGCCAGCGACCCCATAGCGGGAGGGCCCCATGAGCAGTTCTTC
TRBD1	TRBV27	TRBJ2-1	large	CASKVVGQLFNEQFF	TGTGCCAGCAAGGTGGTGGGACAGCTTTTTAATGAGCAGTTCTTC
.	TRBV10-3	TRBJ2-3	.	CGISEVRAKNMQYF	TGCGGCATCAGTGAAGTTAGAGCCAAAAATATGCAGTACTTT
.	TRBV27	TRBJ2-3	once	CASSPDWRDTQYF	TGTGCCAGCAGTCCGGACTGGCGGGATACGCAGTATTTT
.	TRBV6-1	TRBJ2-2	medium-sized	CASSAITRELFF	TGTGCCAGCAGTGCCATCACAAGGGAGCTGTTTTTT
.	TRBV10-3	TRBJ2-1	.	CASRRARSSDEQFF	TGTGCCTCCCGGAGGGCCCGGTCCTCCGATGAGCAGTTCTTT
TRBD1	TRBV6-1	TRBJ2-5	once	CASSEQGAGTQYF	TGTGCCAGCAGTGAACAGGGGGCGGGGACCCAGTACTTC
.	TRBV6-4	TRBJ2-2	.	CASRRDGGTGELFF	TGTGCCAGCAGACGGGACGGTGGAACCGGGGAGCTGTTTTTT
TRBD1	TRBV6-1	TRBJ1-1	many	CASSDTGVGTEAFF	TGTGCCAGCAGTGACACAGGGGTGGGGACTGAAGCTTTCTTT
TRBD1	TRBV6-2/TRBV6-3	TRBJ2-5	.	CASGYSGQGGETQYF	TGTGCCAGCGGCTACTCGGGACAGGGAGGAGAGACCCAGTACTTC
TRBD2	TRBV6-1	TRBJ2-5	.	CASKGRGGRDQKTQYF	TGTGCCAGCAAGGGGCGGGGGGGCCGTGACCAAAAGACTCAGTACTTC
TRBD2	TRBV6-1	TRBJ2-1	.	CASDPMAGGTHAQFF	TGTGCCAGCGACCCCATGGCGGGAGGGACCCATGCGCAGTTCTTC
.	TRBV6-1	TRBJ1-6	many	CASSDRDGRSPLHF	TGTGCCAGCAGTGACCGGGACGGTCGTTCACCCCTCCACTTT
.	TRBV6-5	TRBJ2-5	.	CASSSAGHGGRDQDTQYF	TGTGCCAGCAGTTCCGCGGGGCACGGGGGCCGTGACCAAGATACCCAGTACTTC
.	TRBV7-8	TRBJ2-7	many	CATRWSADSYEQYF	TGTGCCACCCGTTGGAGTGCTGACTCCTACGAGCAGTACTTC
.	TRBV7-3	TRBJ2-1	.	CASSLRGGAAYNEQFF	TGTGCCAGCAGCTTACGAGGGGGGGCGGCGTACAATGAGCAGTTCTTC
TRBD1	TRBV7-6	TRBJ2-1	few	CASSLGQGMEQFF	TGTGCCAGCAGCTTAGGACAGGGTATGGAGCAGTTCTTC
.	TRBV6-1	TRBJ2-1	medium-sized	CASSDNLEVPLLVKFEQFF	TGTGCCAGCAGTGATAACCTAGAGGTGCCGCTGCTGGTAAAATTTGAGCAGTTCTTC
TRBD2	TRBV7-2	TRBJ2-7	few	CASSLADSYEQYF	TGTGCCAGCAGCCTAGCGGACTCCTACGAGCAGTACTTC
.	TRBV15	TRBJ2-5	many	CATSRDREETQYF	TGTGCCACCAGCAGAGATAGGGAGGAGACCCAGTACTTC
.	TRBV6-5	TRBJ2-3	once	CASSYRGSETQYF	TGTGCCAGCAGTTACAGGGGCTCAGAGACGCAGTATTTC
TRBD2	TRBV12-3/TRBV12-4	TRBJ2-4	.	CASSLSGGAKNIQYF	TGTGCCAGCAGTTTATCCGGGGGGGCCAAAAACATTCAGTACTTC
.	TRBV6-1	TRBJ2-1	.	CASTRGVSSYNEQFF	TGTGCCAGCACCCGAGGGGTTAGCTCCTACAATGAGCAGTTCTTC
.	TRBV6-1	TRBJ2-1	medium-sized	CASSEGTSDEQFF	TGTGCCAGCAGTGAAGGGACCAGCGATGAGCAGTTCTTC